This TCR beta chain emerged from a study of blood T cells in healthy people across ages. CDR3 size: 14 residues. Germline values: CDR1 SGDLS, CDR2 YYNGEE. V gave up 0 bases and J gave up 0 bases, with 5 bases separating them. Sample-barcoded 5' priming and a J-beta primer mix drove a second PCR of about 6 to 12 cycles. Each CDR3 protein is one row after TCRdb ran MiXCR on the 5' RACE reads. The repertoire includes over 1,500,000 distinct CDR3 sequences, 49% of them detected once, and 2.1% sits in the top ten. The rearrangement uses TRBV9 and TRBJ2-3; unclear D gene. Sequences were obtained from blood. The sequence came from a woman aged 40-49 years in good health. CDR3 sequence reads: CASSVGISTDTQYF. CDR3 sequence (DNA): TGTGCCAGCAGCGTAGGGATTAGCACAGATACGCAGTATTTT.